This TCR beta chain originates from a study of response to subunit inactivated influenza vaccine. Findings of the study overall: Few additional T cells are recruited per seasonal influenza vaccination, authors suggested.

As concerns this clonotype: Antigen specificity is unknown. A much larger clonotype is one base distant, so this may be a read error.

Each CDR3 protein is one row after TCRdb ran MiXCR on the RT-PCR reads. The sample yields 500,000 or so distinct CDR3 sequences, roughly 9.7% seen once. Germline CDR1 is MNHEY and CDR2 is SVGEGT. The V and J ends lost 6 bases and 2 bases, in that order; junction bases with no gene match: 7. The CDR3 has 16 amino acids. Source: PBMCs from blood, taken 40 to 50 days after vaccination. The genes are TRBV6-2 or TRBV6-3 and TRBJ1-5; 10 bases map to TRBD1. The receptor comes from a man in his forties or fifties who received an inactivated influenza vaccine. As DNA, the CDR3 is TGTGCCAGCAGCTGGGCCGGGACAGGGGGCAATCAGCCCCAGCATTTT. Translated, it gives CASSWAGTGGNQPQHF.